The 14 T cell receptor beta chains presented below share a single source sample, sequenced in a study of T cell changes during pregnancy in multiple sclerosis. Assay: immunoSEQ multiplex PCR; the TCRdb copy retains only in-frame clones and omits some. Here the sample spans under 95,000 clones, roughly 92% being singletons. The source was peripheral blood, collected in the second trimester of pregnancy. These receptors came from a female donor with multiple sclerosis, enrolled in a pregnancy study.

This chain uses TRBV5-1 with TRBJ1-3; D not certain. Trimming stripped 0 bases from V and 2 bases from J, with 21 bases between. This CDR3 is built from 19 residues. Germline values: CDR1 SGHRS, CDR2 YFSETQ. CDR3 sequence reads: CASSLAQFGETRAGNTIYF. The CDR3 DNA reads as TGCGCCAGCAGCTTGGCTCAGTTCGGTGAAACGAGGGCTGGAAACACCATATATTTT.

The chain recombines TRBV6-5 with TRBJ2-3; possible D gene TRBD2, 6 bases. Germline V CDR1 and CDR2: MNHEY, SVGAGI. The germline V and J ends were trimmed by 0 bases and 0 bases, with 7 bases remaining between them. This CDR3 spans 15 amino acids. CDR3 residues: CASSYSGTSTDTQYF. CDR3 nucleotides: TGTGCCAGCAGTTACTCTGGGACTAGCACAGATACGCAGTATTTT.

This chain uses TRBV4-1 with TRBJ2-7, with D possibly matching TRBD2 (6 bases). V was pared by 3 bases and J by 3 bases, with 18 bases between. Germline values: CDR1 MGHRA, CDR2 YSYEKL. This CDR3 has 16 residues. CDR3 bases: TGCGCCAGCAGCCACGCCTTGGGGGGTAACTACTACGAGCAGTACTTC. It is translated as CASSHALGGNYYEQYF.

The chain combines TRBV21-1 with TRBJ1-5; the table gives TRBD1 as D, unverified against the DNA. TRBV21-1 is a recognized pseudogene. This CDR3 region has 15 residues. CDR3 in amino acids: CASSPRDSRNQPQHF. CDR3 nucleotide sequence: TGTGCCAGCAGCCCACGGGACAGCCGCAATCAGCCCCAGCATTTT.

This chain joins TRBV7-9 and TRBJ1-2; D ambiguous. The CDR3 consists of 14 residues. CDR1 and CDR2 from the germline V gene are SEHNR and FQNEAQ (reference sequence). Trimming pared 1 base from V and 0 bases from J, leaving 6 bases between. The CDR3 sequence: CASSLVATNYGYTF. DNA of the CDR3: TGTGCCAGCAGCTTAGTAGCTACTAACTATGGCTACACCTTC.

This clone was recorded a few times. V and J are TRBV27 and TRBJ2-3, with D possibly matching TRBD2 (7 bases). Trimming took 5 bases from V and 5 from J, leaving 20 bases between them. CDR3 length equals 16 residues. Per the germline V gene, CDR1 is MNHEY and CDR2 is SMNVEV (reference sequence). CDR3: CASSTLRGGLRDTQYF. As DNA, the CDR3 is TGTGCCAGCAGTACCCTAAGGGGGGGGCTGAGAGATACGCAGTATTTT.

The chain couples TRBV27 to TRBJ2-7; perhaps TRBD2 as D (6 bases). The CDR3 length is 15 residues. Germline V gene data show CDR1 as MNHEY and CDR2 as SMNVEV (reference sequence). Deletions cut 5 bases from V and 6 bases from J, with 20 bases between. The DNA for the CDR3 is TGTGCCAGCAGTCCGTCTAGTAGCGGTTTCGTCGAGCAGTACTTC. This codes for CASSPSSSGFVEQYF.

The chain has TRBV5-1 and TRBJ2-7, with 12 nucleotides matching TRBD2. With 6 bases clipped from V and 5 bases from J, the junction kept 6 bases outside the gene matches. The CDR3 is 14 amino acids. Germline V gene sequence: CDR1 SGHRS, CDR2 YFSETQ. The CDR3 sequence is CASTTTSGSHEQYF. The DNA for the CDR3 is TGCGCCAGCACCACGACTAGCGGGAGCCACGAGCAGTACTTC.

The chain couples TRBV30 to TRBJ2-7, with D tentatively TRBD2 (6 bases). From germline, CDR1 is GTSNPN and CDR2 SVGIG (reference sequence). This CDR3 contains 12 residues. V dropped 0 bases and J dropped 6 bases, with 9 bases sitting between them. The CDR3 coding sequence is TGTGCCTGGAGTGTGGGGGGACTCGAGCAGTACTTC. Protein sequence: CAWSVGGLEQYF.

The gene calls are TRBV6-6 and TRBJ1-2; D may be TRBD1 (6 bases). With 2 bases removed from V and 2 bases from J, the gap between germline ends came to 9 bases. CDR3 size: 14 residues. Germline-derived CDR1 and CDR2 are MNHNY and SVGAGI (reference sequence). CDR3 in amino acids: CASSYRQGNYGYTF. DNA of the CDR3: TGTGCCAGCAGTTACCGGCAGGGGAACTATGGCTACACCTTC.

The rearrangement links TRBV6-4 to TRBJ2-2; 10 positions agree with TRBD1. Unmatched junction bases numbered 7, after V lost 8 bases and J lost 4 bases. Germline values: CDR1 MRHNA, CDR2 SNTAGT. This CDR3 has 15 amino acids. CDR3 amino acids: CASAPGQGTTGELFF. In nucleotides, the CDR3 is TGTGCCAGCGCACCGGGACAGGGGACCACCGGGGAGCTGTTTTTT.

The chain employs TRBV19 and TRBJ2-7; D may be TRBD2 (5 bases). Trimming left V 9 bases short and J 3 bases short, with 12 bases between. The germline CDR1 and CDR2 sequences are LNHDA and SQIVND (reference sequence). CDR3 length: 12 residues. The CDR3 DNA follows: TGTGCCAGCTCTACGGGGATCTACGAGCAGTACTTC. It is translated as CASSTGIYEQYF. Complete variable domain (other parts from reference TRBV19 and TRBJ2-7): DGGITQSPKYLFRKEGQNVTLSCEQNLNHDAMYWYRQDPGQGLRLIYYSQIVNDFQKGDIAEGYSVSREKKESFPLTVTSAQKNPTAFYLCASSTGIYEQYFGPGTRLTVT.

This CDR3 is CASSLALSGESNTQYF. The CDR3 nucleotides are TGTGCCAGCAGCTTAGCGCTCAGCGGGGAATCGAATACGCAGTATTTT. The chain joins TRBV7-9 to TRBJ2-3; 7 nucleotides line up with TRBD2. The CDR3 spans 16 residues. Trimming at V came to 0 bases and at J to 7 bases, leaving 10 bases not matched to a gene. CDR1 and CDR2 (germline): SEHNR, FQNEAQ (reference sequence). Full variable domain (remainder filled in from reference TRBV7-9 and TRBJ2-3): DTGVSQNPRHKITKRGQNVTFRCDPISEHNRLYWYRQTLGQGPEFLTYFQNEAQLEKSRLLSDRFSAERPKGSFSTLEIQRTEQGDSAMYLCASSLALSGESNTQYFGPGTRLTVL.

The chain recombines TRBV28 with TRBJ2-7; D unresolved. CDR1 MDHEN and CDR2 SYDVKM come from the germline V gene. The CDR3 consists of 14 residues. Trimming removed 6 bases from V and 2 bases from J, with 14 bases in between. CDR3 region: CASSTAPTTYEQYF. CDR3 nucleotides: TGTGCCAGCAGCACAGCCCCGACAACCTACGAGCAGTACTTC.